One and the same sample provided the 14 T cell receptor beta chains below, sequenced in a study of cytomegalovirus exposure and HLA in healthy donors. PCR used 60 Vbeta primers and 13 Jbeta primers. TCRdb's table, derived via immunoSEQ multiplex PCR, lists solely in-frame clones and lacks some. The data hold about 190,000 clones, with over 70% observed a single time. Source material: PBMCs. These TCRs come from a man aged 45-65 years in good health and CMV-seronegative.

A few counts support this clone. The chain recombines TRBV11-1 with TRBJ2-7; 10 bases fit TRBD1. CDR1 is SGHAT and CDR2 is FQDESV in the germline V gene (reference sequence). J gave up 0 bases and V 5 bases, and 4 bases lay outside the gene matches. The CDR3 runs to 15 residues. The DNA for the CDR3 is TGTGCCAGCAGCGACCGGGACAGGGGCTCCTACGAGCAGTACTTC. It yields the protein CASSDRDRGSYEQYF.

The V and J genes are TRBV4-1 and TRBJ2-1; D is unresolved. The length of the CDR3 is 14 residues. The V gene's germline CDR1 is MGHRA and CDR2 YSYEKL. V shed 9 bases and J shed 0 bases, with 12 bases lying between them. The CDR3 protein is CASSLVYSYNEQFF. CDR3 DNA: TGCGCCAGTTCATTAGTTTACTCCTACAATGAGCAGTTCTTC.

The chain couples TRBV5-1 to TRBJ2-7; 10 positions match TRBD1. The CDR3 is 14 residues long. The V and J ends lost 4 bases and 3 bases, in that order; junction bases with no gene match: 4. Per the germline V gene, CDR1 is SGHRS and CDR2 is YFSETQ. The CDR3 spells CASSPGTGVYEQYF. As DNA, the CDR3 is TGCGCCAGCAGCCCCGGGACAGGGGTCTACGAGCAGTACTTC.

This clone was picked up one time. The rearrangement uses TRBV6-1 and TRBJ1-1, with D possibly being TRBD1 (5 bases). V gave up 7 bases and J gave up 1 base, with 16 bases separating them. The CDR3 has 15 residues. Germline V gene lookup returns CDR1 MNHNS and CDR2 SASEGT. CDR3 sequence (DNA): TGTGCCAGCACTCCCCTTGATGGGGCGAACACTGAAGCTTTCTTT. This codes for CASTPLDGANTEAFF.

V is TRBV11-3 and J is TRBJ2-3; 9 nucleotides align to TRBD1. The CDR3 contains 15 residues. V shed 5 bases, J shed 5 bases, and the junction held 8 bases outside the gene matches. Germline V CDR1 and CDR2: SGHNT, YENEEA. CDR3 sequence reads: CASSILGQGRDTQYF. The CDR3 nucleotides are TGTGCCAGCAGCATCCTCGGACAGGGGAGAGATACGCAGTATTTT.

V is TRBV6-1 and J is TRBJ1-1; a possible D gene is TRBD1 (5 bases). Between the trimmed V and J ends, which lost 3 bases and 1 base, there was a span of 6 bases. CDR1 is MNHNS and CDR2 is SASEGT in the germline V gene. This CDR3 has 13 amino acids. In DNA form, the CDR3 reads TGTGCCAGCAGTGAGGGGGGGAACACTGAAGCTTTCTTT. As protein: CASSEGGNTEAFF.

The V call is TRBV2, the J call TRBJ2-7; D gene ambiguous. V gave up 4 bases and J gave up 3 bases, with 10 bases separating them. The length of the CDR3 is 13 residues. Per germline, CDR1 SNHLY and CDR2 FYNNEI. The CDR3 is CASSVQAYYEQYF. The CDR3 DNA follows: TGTGCCAGCAGTGTTCAAGCATACTACGAGCAGTACTTC.

A few counts support this clone. This rearrangement joins TRBV5-3 to TRBJ2-7; TRBD1 agrees at 8 bases. TRBV5-3 is an ORF for which the function is uncertain. Losses at the gene ends were 4 bases for V and 2 bases for J; bases not matched to a gene: 5. This CDR3 is 14 amino acids long. DNA of the CDR3: TGTGCCAGAAGCCCGGGACAGGAGGCCTACGAGCAGTACTTC. Translated, it gives CARSPGQEAYEQYF.

This chain uses TRBV19 with TRBJ2-6, with 11 bases that match TRBD1. The germline CDR1 and CDR2 sequences are LNHDA and SQIVND (reference sequence). V shed 1 base, J shed 2 bases, and the junction held 1 base outside the gene matches. CDR3 size: 17 residues. CDR3 nucleotides: TGTGCCAGTAGTATAGGGACAGGGGGCACTGGGGCCAACGTCCTGACTTTC. It is translated as CASSIGTGGTGANVLTF.

This clone appeared a single time. The chain couples TRBV5-1 to TRBJ1-2; unclear D gene. Trimming pared 0 bases from V and 9 bases from J, leaving 6 bases between. The length of the CDR3 is 11 residues. The V gene's germline CDR1 is SGHRS and CDR2 YFSETQ. This CDR3 reads CASSLDTSYTF. DNA for the CDR3: TGCGCCAGCAGCTTGGACACTAGCTACACCTTC.

Worth noting for this clone: One end of the junction does not line up with germline, which may come from a read error. The rearrangement uses TRBV7-9 and TRBJ2-5, with 8 bases that match TRBD2. Germline CDR1 SEHNR, CDR2 FQNEAQ (reference sequence). The CDR3 runs to 16 residues. The CDR3 coding sequence is TGTTCCAGCAGCTTAGCCCGGGGGGGCCCGTCCGAGACCCAGTACTTC. This encodes CSSSLARGGPSETQYF.

The CDR3 region has the DNA TGTGCCAGCAGCCAAGTAAAGACTAGCGGAAATGAGCAGTTCTTC. Its protein product is CASSQVKTSGNEQFF. V gene TRBV4-2 combines with J gene TRBJ2-1; 9 nucleotides line up with TRBD2. Germline loops: CDR1 LGHNA, CDR2 YNFKEQ. Trimming removed 1 base from V and 7 bases from J; junction bases left unmatched: 5. The CDR3 sequence is 15 residues long.

The chain carries TRBV6-5 and TRBJ2-7; D is undetermined. The V gene lost 5 bases and the J gene lost 2 bases, with 7 bases spanning the gap. Per germline, CDR1 MNHEY and CDR2 SVGAGI. This CDR3 contains 12 residues. CDR3 loop: CASSNRAYEQYF. The DNA for the CDR3 is TGTGCCAGCAGTAACAGAGCCTACGAGCAGTACTTC.

This sequence joins TRBV5-1 and TRBJ2-5; D might be TRBD1 (6 bases). The CDR3 runs 14 residues. The germline CDR1 and CDR2 sequences are SGHRS and YFSETQ. V lost 7 bases and J lost 5, with 18 bases in between. As DNA, the CDR3 is TGCGCCAGCGACGTCGGTGGGGGCGGGGAGACCCAGTACTTC. Encoded protein: CASDVGGGGETQYF.